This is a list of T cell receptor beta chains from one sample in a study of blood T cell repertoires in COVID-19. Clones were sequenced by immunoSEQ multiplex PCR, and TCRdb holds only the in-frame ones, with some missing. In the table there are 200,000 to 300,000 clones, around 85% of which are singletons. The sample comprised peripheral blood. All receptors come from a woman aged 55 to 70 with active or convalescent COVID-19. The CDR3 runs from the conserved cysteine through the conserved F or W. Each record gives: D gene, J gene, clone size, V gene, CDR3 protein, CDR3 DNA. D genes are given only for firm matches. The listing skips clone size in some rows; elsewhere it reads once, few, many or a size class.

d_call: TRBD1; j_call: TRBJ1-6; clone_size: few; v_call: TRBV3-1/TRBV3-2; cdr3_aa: CASSEGQGLPLHF; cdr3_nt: TGTGCCAGCAGCGAAGGACAGGGATTGCCCCTCCACTTT
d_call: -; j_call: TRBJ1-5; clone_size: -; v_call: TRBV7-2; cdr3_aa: CASSLAATEGNQPQHF; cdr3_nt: TGTGCCAGCAGCTTAGCTGCAACCGAGGGAAATCAGCCCCAGCATTTT
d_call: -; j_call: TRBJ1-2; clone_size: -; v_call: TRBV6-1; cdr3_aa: CASSEAGRTSGYTF; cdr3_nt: TGTGCCAGCAGTGAAGCCGGCAGGACAAGTGGCTACACCTTC
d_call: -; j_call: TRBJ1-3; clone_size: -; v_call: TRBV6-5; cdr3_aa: CASNAGSSGNTIYF; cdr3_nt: TGTGCCAGCAATGCCGGGAGCTCTGGAAACACCATATATTTT
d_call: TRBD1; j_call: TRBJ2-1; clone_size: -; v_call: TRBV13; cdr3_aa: CASIKQGAAYNEQFF; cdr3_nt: TGTGCCAGCATCAAACAGGGGGCGGCATACAATGAGCAGTTCTTC
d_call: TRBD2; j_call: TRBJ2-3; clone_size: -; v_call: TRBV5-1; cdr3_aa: CASSPGGTSGDLMSTDTQYF; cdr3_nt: TGCGCCAGCAGCCCGGGGGGGACTAGCGGGGACCTTATGAGCACAGATACGCAGTATTTT
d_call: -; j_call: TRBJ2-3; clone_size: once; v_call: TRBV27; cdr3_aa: CASSASRGGAGTQYF; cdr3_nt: TGTGCCAGCAGTGCAAGTAGGGGGGGGGCAGGTACGCAGTATTTT
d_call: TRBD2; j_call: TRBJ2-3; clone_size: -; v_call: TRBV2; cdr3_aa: CASSSRLATTDTQYF; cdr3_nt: TGTGCCAGCAGTTCCCGACTAGCCACCACAGATACGCAGTATTTT
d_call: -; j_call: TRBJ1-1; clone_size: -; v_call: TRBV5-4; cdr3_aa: CASSPQGGNTEAFF; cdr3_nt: TGTGCCAGCAGTCCCCAGGGCGGGAACACTGAAGCTTTCTTT
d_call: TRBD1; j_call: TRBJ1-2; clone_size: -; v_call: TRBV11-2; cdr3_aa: CASSPLGTGDTNYGYTF; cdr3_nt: TGTGCCAGCAGCCCCTTGGGGACAGGGGATACTAACTATGGCTACACCTTC
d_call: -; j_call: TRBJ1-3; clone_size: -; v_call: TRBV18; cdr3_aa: CASSPSTGRGYGNTIYF; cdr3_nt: TGTGCCAGCTCACCATCTACAGGCCGGGGGTATGGAAACACCATATATTTT
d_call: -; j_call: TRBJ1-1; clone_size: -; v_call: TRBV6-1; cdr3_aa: CASSEARQMNTEAFF; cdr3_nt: TGTGCCAGCAGTGAAGCCCGACAAATGAACACTGAAGCTTTCTTT
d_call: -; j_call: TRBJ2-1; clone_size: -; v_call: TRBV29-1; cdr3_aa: CSVMFDSRGNMGQFF; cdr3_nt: TGCAGCGTGATGTTTGATTCTAGGGGAAACATGGGGCAGTTCTTC
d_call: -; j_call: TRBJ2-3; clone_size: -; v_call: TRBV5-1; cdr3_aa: CASSSTATTDTQYF; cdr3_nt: TGCGCCAGCAGCTCCACCGCTACCACAGATACGCAGTATTTT
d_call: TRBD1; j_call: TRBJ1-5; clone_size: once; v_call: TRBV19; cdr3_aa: CASSILRTGHNQPQHF; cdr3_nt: TGTGCCAGTAGTATACTGAGGACAGGTCACAATCAGCCCCAGCATTTT
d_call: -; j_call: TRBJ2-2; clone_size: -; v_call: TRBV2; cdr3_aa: CASTRRGQGGELFF; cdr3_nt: TGTGCCAGCACTCGGCGGGGCCAAGGCGGGGAGCTGTTTTTT
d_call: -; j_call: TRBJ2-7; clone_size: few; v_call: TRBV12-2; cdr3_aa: CASRPPESHEQYF; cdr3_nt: TGTGCAAGTCGCCCTCCTGAAAGCCACGAGCAGTACTTC
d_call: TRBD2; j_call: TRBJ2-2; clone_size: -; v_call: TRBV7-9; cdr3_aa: CASSLVAGGPKTGELFF; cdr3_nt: TGTGCCAGCAGCTTAGTTGCGGGGGGCCCCAAGACCGGGGAGCTGTTTTTT
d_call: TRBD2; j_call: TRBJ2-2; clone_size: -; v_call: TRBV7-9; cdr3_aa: CASSLDLGLGTGELFF; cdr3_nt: TGTGCCAGCAGCTTAGACCTAGGACTAGGAACCGGGGAGCTGTTTTTT
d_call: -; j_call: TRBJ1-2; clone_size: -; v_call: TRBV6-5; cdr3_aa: CASSSYPGLNYGYTF; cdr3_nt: TGTGCCAGCAGCTCCTACCCAGGTTTAAACTATGGCTACACCTTC
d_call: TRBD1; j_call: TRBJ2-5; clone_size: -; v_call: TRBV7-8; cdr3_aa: CASSFDRAQETQYF; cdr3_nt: TGTGCCAGCAGCTTCGACAGGGCACAAGAGACCCAGTACTTC
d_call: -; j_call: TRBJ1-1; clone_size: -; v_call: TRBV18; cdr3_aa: CASSPDGGSAEAFF; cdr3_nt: TGTGCCAGCTCACCGGACGGGGGGTCGGCTGAAGCTTTCTTT
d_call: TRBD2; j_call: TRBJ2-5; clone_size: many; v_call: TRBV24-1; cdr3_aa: CATSDMSGGLGDRETQYF; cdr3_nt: TGTGCCACCAGTGATATGAGCGGGGGGCTGGGGGATAGAGAGACCCAGTACTTC
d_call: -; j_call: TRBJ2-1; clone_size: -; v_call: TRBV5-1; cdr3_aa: CASSLEARGIYNEQFF; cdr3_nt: TGCGCCAGCAGCTTGGAAGCTCGGGGGATCTACAATGAGCAGTTCTTC
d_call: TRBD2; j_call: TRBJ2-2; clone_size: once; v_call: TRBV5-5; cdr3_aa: CASSLVLAGSGELFF; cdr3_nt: TGTGCCAGCAGCTTGGTCTTAGCGGGATCCGGGGAGCTGTTTTTT
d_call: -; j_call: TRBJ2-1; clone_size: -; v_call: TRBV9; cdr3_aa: CASSVAGTPYNEQFF; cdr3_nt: TGTGCCAGCAGCGTAGCGGGAACACCCTACAATGAGCAGTTCTTC
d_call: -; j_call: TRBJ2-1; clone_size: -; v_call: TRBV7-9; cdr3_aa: CASSLALQNNEQFF; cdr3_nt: TGTGCCAGCAGCTTAGCGCTTCAGAACAATGAGCAGTTCTTC
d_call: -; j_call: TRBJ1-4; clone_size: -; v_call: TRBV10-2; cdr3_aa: CASADFTNEKLFF; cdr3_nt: TGCGCCAGCGCGGATTTTACTAATGAAAAACTGTTTTTT
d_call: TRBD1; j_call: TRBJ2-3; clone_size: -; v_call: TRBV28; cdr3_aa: CASSSHGTGKDTQYF; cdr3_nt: TGTGCCAGCAGTTCGCACGGGACAGGGAAAGATACGCAGTATTTT
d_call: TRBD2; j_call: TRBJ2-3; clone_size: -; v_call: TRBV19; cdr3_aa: CASRPWASGGPTDTQYF; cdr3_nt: TGTGCCAGTAGGCCTTGGGCTAGCGGGGGCCCCACAGATACGCAGTATTTT
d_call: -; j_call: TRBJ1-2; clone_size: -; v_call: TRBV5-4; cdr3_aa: CASSQDGQIGYTF; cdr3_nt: TGTGCCAGCAGCCAAGACGGACAGATCGGCTACACCTTC
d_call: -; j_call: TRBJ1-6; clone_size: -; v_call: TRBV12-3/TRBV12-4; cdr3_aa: CASSPQGNSPLHF; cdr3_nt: TGTGCCAGCAGTCCCCAGGGGAATTCACCCCTCCACTTT
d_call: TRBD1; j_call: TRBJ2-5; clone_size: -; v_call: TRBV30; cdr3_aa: CAWSKPGTGGEETQYF; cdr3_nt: TGTGCCTGGAGTAAACCCGGGACAGGGGGCGAAGAGACCCAGTACTTC
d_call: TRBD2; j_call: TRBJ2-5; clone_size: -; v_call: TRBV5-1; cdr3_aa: CASSFGGAGETQYF; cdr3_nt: TGCGCCAGCAGCTTCGGGGGGGCCGGGGAGACCCAGTACTTC
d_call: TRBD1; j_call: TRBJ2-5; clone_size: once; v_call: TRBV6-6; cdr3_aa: CASSRLSRDRGETQYF; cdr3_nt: TGTGCCAGCAGTCGACTGTCCCGGGACAGGGGAGAGACCCAGTACTTC
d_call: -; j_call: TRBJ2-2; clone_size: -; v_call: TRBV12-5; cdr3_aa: CASGPGQSAGELFF; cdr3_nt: TGTGCTAGTGGTCCGGGACAAAGCGCCGGGGAGCTGTTTTTT
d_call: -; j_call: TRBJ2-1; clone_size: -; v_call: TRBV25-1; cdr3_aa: CASSDSRGTSSYNEQFF; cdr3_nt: TGTGCCAGCAGTGATTCGCGGGGAACGAGCTCCTACAATGAGCAGTTCTTC
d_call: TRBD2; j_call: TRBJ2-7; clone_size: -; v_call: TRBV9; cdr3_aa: CASSVGRTSGRAHEQYF; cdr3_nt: TGTGCCAGCAGCGTAGGCAGGACTAGCGGGAGGGCCCACGAGCAGTACTTC
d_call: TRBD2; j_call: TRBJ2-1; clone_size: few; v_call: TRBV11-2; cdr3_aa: CASSLELAVYNEQFF; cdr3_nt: TGTGCCAGCAGCTTAGAACTAGCGGTATACAATGAGCAGTTCTTC
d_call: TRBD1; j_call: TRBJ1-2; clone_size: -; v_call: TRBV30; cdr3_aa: CAWRRYGTGDYGYTF; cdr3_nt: TGTGCCTGGAGGAGGTACGGGACAGGGGACTATGGCTACACCTTC
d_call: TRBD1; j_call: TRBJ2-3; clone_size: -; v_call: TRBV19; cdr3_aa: CASSMVFQGATDTQYF; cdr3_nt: TGTGCCAGTAGTATGGTATTTCAGGGGGCAACAGATACGCAGTATTTT
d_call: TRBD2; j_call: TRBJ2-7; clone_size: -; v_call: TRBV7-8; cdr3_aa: CASSLSAGAEQYF; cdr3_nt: TGTGCCAGCAGCTTATCGGCGGGAGCCGAGCAGTACTTC
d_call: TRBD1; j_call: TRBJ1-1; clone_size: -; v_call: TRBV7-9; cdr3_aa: CASNARGDTEAFF; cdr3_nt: TGTGCCAGCAACGCCAGGGGGGACACTGAAGCTTTCTTT
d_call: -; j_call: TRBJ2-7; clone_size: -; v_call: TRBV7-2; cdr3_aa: CASSEKGSYEQYF; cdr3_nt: TGTGCCAGCAGCGAAAAGGGGTCCTACGAGCAGTACTTC
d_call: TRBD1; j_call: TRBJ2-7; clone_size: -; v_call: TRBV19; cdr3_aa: CASSIRQGLGEQYF; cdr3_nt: TGTGCCAGTAGTATTAGACAGGGCTTGGGCGAGCAGTACTTC
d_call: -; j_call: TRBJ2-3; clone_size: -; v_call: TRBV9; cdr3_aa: CASSVARFLNTDTQYF; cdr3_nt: TGTGCCAGCAGCGTAGCTAGGTTTCTTAACACAGATACGCAGTATTTT
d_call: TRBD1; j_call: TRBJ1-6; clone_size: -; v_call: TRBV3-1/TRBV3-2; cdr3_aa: CASSRPGQGSSPLHF; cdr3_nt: TGTGCCAGCAGCCGACCGGGACAGGGGAGTTCACCCCTCCACTTT
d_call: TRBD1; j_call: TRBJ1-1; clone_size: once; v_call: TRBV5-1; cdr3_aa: CASSLGGQLNTEAFF; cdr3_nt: TGCGCCAGCAGCTTGGGGGGACAGTTGAACACTGAAGCTTTCTTT
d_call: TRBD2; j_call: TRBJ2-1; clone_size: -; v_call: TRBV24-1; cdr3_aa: CATSGVVREADNEQFF; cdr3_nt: TGTGCCACCAGTGGGGTGGTGCGGGAGGCGGACAATGAGCAGTTCTTC
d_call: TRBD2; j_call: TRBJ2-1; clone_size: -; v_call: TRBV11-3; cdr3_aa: CASSPGAGGDNEQFF; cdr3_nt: TGTGCCAGCAGCCCCGGAGCGGGAGGGGACAATGAGCAGTTCTTC
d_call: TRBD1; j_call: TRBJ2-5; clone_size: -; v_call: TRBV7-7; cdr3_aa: CASSPTGLEDQETQYF; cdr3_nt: TGTGCTAGCAGCCCGACAGGGTTAGAGGACCAAGAGACCCAGTACTTC
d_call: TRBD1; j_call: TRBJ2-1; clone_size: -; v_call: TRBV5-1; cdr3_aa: CASNRDRGNNEQFF; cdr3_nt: TGCGCCAGCAACCGGGACAGGGGCAACAATGAGCAGTTCTTC